The entry below describes one T cell receptor beta chain. The source of the sample is a study of control samples from healthy donors and cancer patients. The V and J ends lost 5 bases and 5 bases respectively, with 13 bases between them. CDR1 is SGHNT, CDR2 YYREEE, per germline (reference sequence). This CDR3 has 13 residues. TCRdb's table, derived via immunoSEQ multiplex PCR, lists solely in-frame clones and lacks some. The data contain 100,000 to 150,000 clones, about 95% of them singletons. V and J are TRBV5-4 and TRBJ1-1, with D tentatively TRBD1 (5 bases). The source is a young man in good health. Sequenced: blood. The CDR3 nucleotides read TGTGCCAGCAGTGGGAGGGGTGGTACTGAAGCTTTCTTT. This encodes CASSGRGGTEAFF.